The 19 T cell receptor beta chains below were found in one sample sequenced in a study of blood T cell repertoires in COVID-19. The table came from immunoSEQ multiplex PCR; TCRdb's copy has only in-frame clones and leaves some out. This table has some 160,000 clones, about 86% appearing once. Source material: peripheral blood. These receptors were taken from a man aged 70 or older with active or convalescent COVID-19.

This rearrangement joins TRBV5-5 to TRBJ2-7; 10 bases align to TRBD1. Per germline, CDR1 SGHKS and CDR2 YYEKEE (reference sequence). J gave up 5 bases and V 3 bases, and 5 bases lay outside the gene matches. This CDR3 is built from 14 residues. As DNA, the CDR3 is TGTGCCAGCAGCTCCCGACAGGGGGCCCACGAGCAGTACTTC. It encodes CASSSRQGAHEQYF.

The V call is TRBV12-3 or TRBV12-4, the J call TRBJ2-7; no reliable D call. The CDR3 extends over 13 amino acids. Between the trimmed V and J ends, which lost 2 bases and 2 bases, there was a span of 7 bases. The CDR3 loop is CASSLSGTYEQYF. The CDR3 DNA is TGTGCCAGCAGTTTATCAGGAACCTACGAGCAGTACTTC.

The chain has TRBV5-4 and TRBJ2-7; a possible D gene is TRBD2 (7 bases). In germline, CDR1 is SGHNT, CDR2 YYREEE (reference sequence). V was shortened by 0 bases and J by 6 bases, with 22 bases between the two germline ends. This CDR3 spans 17 amino acids. The CDR3 region has the DNA TGTGCCAGCAGCTTGGGGGACGGGTCGGGGGGCGGACGCGAGCAGTACTTC. This gives the protein CASSLGDGSGGGREQYF. Variable domain in full (rest from reference TRBV5-4 and TRBJ2-7): ETGVTQSPTHLIKTRGQQVTLRCSSQSGHNTVSWYQQALGQGPQFIFQYYREEENGRGNFPPRFSGLQFPNYSSELNVNALELDDSALYLCASSLGDGSGGGREQYFGPGTRLTVT.

This rearrangement joins TRBV19 to TRBJ1-4; D gene unclear. Germline CDR1 and CDR2: LNHDA and SQIVND (reference sequence). The V gene lost 7 bases and the J gene lost 4 bases, with 13 bases spanning the gap. The CDR3 extends over 14 amino acids. CDR3 nucleotide sequence: TGTGCCAGTACTTTCACCTCAGATAATGAAAAACTGTTTTTT. Translation gives CASTFTSDNEKLFF.

In this sample, this clone turned up once. The CDR3 DNA reads as TGCGCCAGCAGCGCTCCGGGACAGGGAACTGAAGCTTTCTTT. Translating gives CASSAPGQGTEAFF. This chain joins TRBV5-1 and TRBJ1-1, with TRBD1 matching over 9 bases. The V and J ends lost 4 bases and 5 bases, in that order; junction bases with no gene match: 6. This CDR3 has 14 residues. Germline-derived CDR1 and CDR2 are SGHRS and YFSETQ.

A few counts support this clone. This chain connects TRBV7-9 to TRBJ1-3; 7 nucleotides agree with TRBD1. The V gene end was trimmed by 5 bases and the J gene end by 0 bases; junction bases not matched to a gene: 7. This CDR3 spans 16 amino acids. Germline V gives CDR1 SEHNR, CDR2 FQNEAQ (reference sequence). DNA for the CDR3: TGTGCCAGCAGCCTGGGACAGACCAGCTCTGGAAACACCATATATTTT. Translation gives CASSLGQTSSGNTIYF. Using reference TRBV7-9 and TRBJ1-3 for the parts outside the CDR3, the full variable domain is DTGVSQNPRHKITKRGQNVTFRCDPISEHNRLYWYRQTLGQGPEFLTYFQNEAQLEKSRLLSDRFSAERPKGSFSTLEIQRTEQGDSAMYLCASSLGQTSSGNTIYFGEGSWLTVV.

The chain is built from TRBV6-2 or TRBV6-3 and TRBJ2-7; TRBD2 matches 13 bases. Unmatched junction bases numbered 10, after V lost 6 bases and J lost 8 bases. The CDR3 extends over 15 amino acids. Germline CDR1 MNHEY, CDR2 SVGEGT. The CDR3 bases are TGTGCCAGCAGCCGTCAGGGACTAGCGGGAAGCAAGCAGTACTTC. This encodes CASSRQGLAGSKQYF.

The chain carries TRBV4-3 and TRBJ2-7; a weak D match, TRBD2 (6 bases). The V gene lost 3 bases and the J gene lost 4 bases, with 16 bases spanning the gap. The germline V gene has CDR1 LGHNA and CDR2 YSLEER. The CDR3 has 15 amino acids. This CDR3 reads CASSQARAGPYEQYF. The DNA for the CDR3 is TGCGCCAGCAGCCAGGCGCGGGCGGGACCTTACGAGCAGTACTTC.

This chain connects TRBV24-1 to TRBJ1-2, with 11 bases aligning to TRBD1. CDR1 KGHDR and CDR2 SFDVKD come from the germline V gene. The CDR3 runs 16 residues. V shed 2 bases and J 3 bases; nucleotides not matched to a gene: 4. CDR3 region: CATSDSRTGGHYGYTF. CDR3 bases: TGTGCCACCAGTGATTCCCGGACAGGGGGCCACTATGGCTACACCTTC.

This clone was picked up one time. V and J are TRBV6-1 and TRBJ1-1, with a weak D call TRBD1 (6 bases). This CDR3 spans 14 amino acids. Germline CDR1 is MNHNS and CDR2 is SASEGT. V dropped 1 base and J dropped 7 bases, with 13 bases sitting between them. CDR3 sequence reads: CASSEVGAEVEAFF. The CDR3 DNA follows: TGTGCCAGCAGTGAAGTGGGGGCGGAGGTTGAAGCTTTCTTT.

This rearrangement joins TRBV12-3 or TRBV12-4 to TRBJ2-7, with a tentative D call TRBD1 (7 bases). The CDR3 covers 13 residues. The V end lost 2 bases, the J end lost 5 bases, and 10 bases lay between the germline ends. CDR3 coding DNA: TGTGCCAGCAGTTTAACCAGGGGGGACGAGCAGTACTTC. It translates to CASSLTRGDEQYF.

V usage is TRBV4-3 and J usage is TRBJ1-2; 10 bases agree with TRBD1. Germline V gives CDR1 LGHNA, CDR2 YSLEER. Trimming cost V 0 bases and J 8 bases; bases outside gene matches: 9. The CDR3 runs 16 residues. The CDR3 region has the DNA TGCGCCAGCAGCCAAGATTGGGGACAGGGGTTTGGAGGCTACACCTTC. Amino acid sequence: CASSQDWGQGFGGYTF.

The CDR3 bases are TGTGCCAGCAGCTTAACAGGGACGCCCACTGAAGCTTTCTTT. Protein product: CASSLTGTPTEAFF. This chain links TRBV7-8 with TRBJ1-1; the D gene is possibly TRBD1 (6 bases). Germline V gives CDR1 SGHVS, CDR2 FQNEAQ. Trimming stripped 2 bases from V and 4 bases from J, with 11 bases between. There are 14 residues in the CDR3.

J is TRBJ2-1 and V is TRBV3-1 (or the pseudogene TRBV3-2); D is possibly TRBD1 (5 bases). Looked up from germline, CDR1 is LGHDT and CDR2 is YNNKEL (reference sequence). This CDR3 region has 15 residues. Trimming removed 4 bases from V and 4 bases from J, with 14 bases in between. Here the CDR3 DNA reads TGTGCCAGCAGCCTCTCAGGTCAGGGTTACAATGAGCAGTTCTTC. Protein product: CASSLSGQGYNEQFF.

The chain is built from TRBV7-2 and TRBJ2-7; D might be TRBD1 (5 bases). This CDR3 region has 14 residues. V was cut by 4 bases and J by 3 bases, with 13 bases left in between. CDR1 is SGHTA and CDR2 is FQGNSA in the germline V gene. The CDR3 DNA sequence: TGTGCCAGCAGCTCAGCCCGGACATACTACGAGCAGTACTTC. Translated: CASSSARTYYEQYF.

The chain uses TRBV4-1 and TRBJ1-2, with TRBD1 identical over 8 bases. The CDR3 is made up of 16 amino acids. The V segment lost 4 bases and the J segment 4 bases; nucleotides outside the gene matches: 11. The germline V gene has CDR1 MGHRA and CDR2 YSYEKL. The CDR3 spells CASSPPHRGSLYGYTF. CDR3 sequence (DNA): TGCGCCAGCAGCCCCCCCCACAGGGGGTCTCTCTATGGCTACACCTTC.

This clone was observed a single time. The gene calls are TRBV9 and TRBJ2-1; possibly TRBD2 for D (6 bases). The CDR3 consists of 15 residues. V lost 3 bases to trimming and J lost 7 bases, with 17 bases between them. Germline V CDR1 and CDR2: SGDLS, YYNGEE. CDR3 sequence (DNA): TGTGCCAGCAGCGCCTGGGACTCGGTGGCAAATGAGCAGTTCTTC. This encodes CASSAWDSVANEQFF.

V is TRBV18 and J is TRBJ2-1; 7 nucleotides line up with TRBD2. Germline lookup yields CDR1 KGHSH and CDR2 LQKENI. The length of the CDR3 is 14 residues. The trim removed 3 bases at V and 8 bases at J, leaving 7 bases unmatched. CDR3 amino acids: CASSPRGGSHEQFF. The CDR3 coding sequence is TGTGCCAGCTCACCTCGCGGCGGGAGCCATGAGCAGTTCTTC.

The rearrangement uses TRBV11-3 and TRBJ2-7; D is possibly TRBD2 (6 bases). CDR1 SGHNT and CDR2 YENEEA come from the germline V gene. The CDR3 loop spans 15 amino acids. The ends were cut back, 1 base at V and 1 base at J, with 11 bases in the middle. The CDR3 DNA is TGTGCCAGCAGCTTAGGGAGGGACGGATCCTACGAGCAGTACTTC. It yields the protein CASSLGRDGSYEQYF.